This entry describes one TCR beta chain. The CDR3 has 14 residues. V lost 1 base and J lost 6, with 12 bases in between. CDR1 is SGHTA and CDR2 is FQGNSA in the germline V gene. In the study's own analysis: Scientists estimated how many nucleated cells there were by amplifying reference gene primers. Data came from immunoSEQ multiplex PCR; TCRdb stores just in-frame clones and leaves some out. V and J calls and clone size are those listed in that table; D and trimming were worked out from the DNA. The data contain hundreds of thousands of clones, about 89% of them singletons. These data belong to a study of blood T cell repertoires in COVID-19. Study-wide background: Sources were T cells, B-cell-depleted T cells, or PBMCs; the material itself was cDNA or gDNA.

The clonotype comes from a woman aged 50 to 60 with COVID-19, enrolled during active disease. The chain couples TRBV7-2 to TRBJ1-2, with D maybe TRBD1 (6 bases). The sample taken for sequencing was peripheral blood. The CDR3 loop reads CASSLDRGADGYTF. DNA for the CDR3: TGTGCCAGCAGCTTAGATCGGGGGGCGGATGGCTACACCTTC.